These T cell receptor beta chains were read from a single sample in a study of cytomegalovirus exposure and HLA in healthy donors. Only in-frame clones appear in the TCRdb table, and some are missing; sequencing was by immunoSEQ multiplex PCR. The sample records about 76,000 clones, 72% being singletons. Sequencing was performed on PBMCs. Every receptor here comes from a woman in her forties in good health and CMV-seropositive. CDR3s include the opening cysteine and the closing phenylalanine or tryptophan. Some rows mark clone size as missing; the rest say once, few, many or name a class of expanded clone.

cdr3_aa | clone_size | v_call
CASSIALNTEAFF | - | TRBV19
CASSLGSGQPYEQYF | many | TRBV5-4
CASSLSASEAYEQYF | - | TRBV7-2
CASSITAGAGAFF | - | TRBV19
CASSTHPGGWAEAFF | few | TRBV19
CASSLGQNSNQPQHF | - | TRBV5-6
CASSLESGADTQYF | - | TRBV7-9
CASSDGLAGPYQETQYF | - | TRBV7-2
CASSSAGPQAGGTQYF | - | TRBV7-2
CASSEGLAGGYNEQFF | once | TRBV6-1
CASSLRSSGGGGGELFF | - | TRBV7-9
CASSSGTSGPTDTQYF | - | TRBV5-1
CASTLAPHTGELFF | - | TRBV6-5
CASRDNTGNTEAFF | - | TRBV6-5
CASSQDLGTQYF | - | TRBV4-3
CASSLGGGEKEQYF | - | TRBV5-4
CASSFRTDNTEAFF | - | TRBV5-1
CASSGLAGYEQYF | - | TRBV7-6
CASSLSGGRVRNEQFF | few | TRBV27
CASSAPRSGGSWKDTQYF | - | TRBV9
CASSLDPGQGNEKLFF | - | TRBV5-1
CASSLRSQGNGETQYF | - | TRBV7-6